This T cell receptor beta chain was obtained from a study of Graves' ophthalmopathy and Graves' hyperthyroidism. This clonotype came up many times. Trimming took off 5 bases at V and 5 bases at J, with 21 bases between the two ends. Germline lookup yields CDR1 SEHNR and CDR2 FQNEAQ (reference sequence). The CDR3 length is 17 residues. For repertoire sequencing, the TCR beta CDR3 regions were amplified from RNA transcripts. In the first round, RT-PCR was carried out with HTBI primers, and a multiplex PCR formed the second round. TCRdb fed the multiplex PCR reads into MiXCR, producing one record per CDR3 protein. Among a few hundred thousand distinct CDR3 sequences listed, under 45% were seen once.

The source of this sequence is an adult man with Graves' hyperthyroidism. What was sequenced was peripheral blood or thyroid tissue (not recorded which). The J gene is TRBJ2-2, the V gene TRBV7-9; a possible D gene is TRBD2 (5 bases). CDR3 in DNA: TGTGCCAGCAGCCCCCTCCAACCGTGGTCGGGGACCGGGGAGCTGTTTTTT. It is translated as CASSPLQPWSGTGELFF.